This T cell receptor beta chain was retrieved from a study of blood T cell repertoires in COVID-19 (dated by TCRdb to about 2020). With regard to the full study: Collaborator samples came from the United States, Italy and Spain and covered acute and convalescent phases of COVID-19. The material from the prospective study consisted of cDNA or gDNA derived from T cells, B-cell-depleted T cells, or PBMCs. The dataset comprised deeply sampled blood TCRbeta repertoires from subjects exposed to, actively infected with, or recovered from COVID-19. The repertoires were released in a freely available public database meant as a resource for research on the immune response to SARS-CoV-2. Samples came from the ongoing ImmuneRACE study (first 160 participants) plus 1,254 subjects from 6 global collaborators. Sample metadata almost always included a de-identified subject ID, COVID-19 status, age in years and sex. Where HLA class I and class II types were available, the types were taken from metadata supplied by the sample provider, not from assay-based typing. The paper's findings and limits, for the study overall: The quantity of clinical and demographic metadata differed by source and by participant and was supplied without curation.

A note on this clone: Its target antigen remains unknown. Qualities for individual bases were not recorded, and no much larger clone is one base off.

Collaborating institutions collected whole blood in K2EDTA tubes following their own protocols. For TCRbeta analysis, collaborators shipped samples in one of three forms: frozen whole blood, isolated PBMCs, or DNA extracted from either of those sample types. The immunoSEQ Assay, a bias-controlled multiplex PCR, was used to amplify TCRbeta CDR3 regions from genomic DNA. Per the original workflow: The number of nucleated cells in each sample was estimated from the amplification of reference gene primers within the assay. To quantify the absolute abundance of each unique TCRbeta CDR3 rearrangement, sequence reads were collapsed and filtered. Productive Simpson clonality was computed per sample as the square root of Simpson's diversity index over productive rearrangements. Held by TCRdb, this immuneACCESS table contains in-frame sequences only and omits some clones. Under half of the omission traces to an unresolved V gene where checked; the cause of the rest is unknown. V and J calls and clone size are copied from that table; D and trimming were computed from the DNA. Counted in this sample were some 98,000 clones; about 80% of them appeared once. The ten largest account for 8.5% to 12% of the sample.

As encoded in the germline V gene, CDR1 is SQVTM while CDR2 is ANQGSEA. Reading from cysteine to phenylalanine, the CDR3 counts 12 amino acids. Only the CDR3 portion is preserved as DNA: 36 bases, with reading frame beginning at the first base. The germline ends are 11 bases apart after V is trimmed by 4 bases and J by 5 bases. Sample: peripheral blood. The V gene is TRBV29-1 and the J gene is TRBJ1-1; tentative D gene TRBD1, with 6 bases matching. The TCR originated in a man aged 70 or older with acute or convalescent COVID-19. The bases are TGCAGCGTTGTAAGGGGGGGGACTGAAGCTTTCTTT. This codes for CSVVRGGTEAFF.